The clone carrying this T cell receptor beta chain was detected only a few times. Its matching antigen is unknown. This record belongs to a study of T cell repertoires in cytomegalovirus infection. In the study overall: Used in the study were CMV epitopes, some recently identified and HLA-C-restricted, others well-studied and HLA-B-restricted. Public TCR beta signatures indicated both CMV infection and matching HLA type. Study results and limitations: Ex vivo, HLA-C-restricted CMV-specific TCR beta clonotypes prevailed over the rest of the response. Public TCR beta family frequency separated CMV-and-HLA carriers, including in an independent cohort.

Via MiXCR, TCRdb re-called the reads, giving one row per CDR3 protein. The sample consists of 640,000 or so distinct CDR3 sequences, around a third of them appearing once. The CDR3 length is 13 residues. V was pared by 7 bases and J by 9 bases, with 12 bases of the junction left unmatched. The germline CDR1 and CDR2 sequences are SQVTM and ANQGSEA. The sequence derives from a human donor in good health (CMV status not recorded). Some clones in this sample may be carry-over from other donors' samples. This sequence joins TRBV29-1 and TRBJ2-1; the match to TRBD2 covers 7 bases. The source was cultured PBMCs, collected from culture after CMV antigen stimulation. The CDR3 sequence: CSGGGPGGSEQFF. In nucleotides, the CDR3 is TGCAGCGGCGGAGGGCCGGGGGGTAGTGAGCAGTTCTTC.